Listed below are T cell receptor beta chains from one sample, sequenced in a study of T cell responses to AZD1222 COVID-19 vaccine. Libraries were prepared by immunoSEQ multiplex PCR; TCRdb keeps only in-frame clonotypes and omits some of them. The data show 80,000 to 100,000 clones, more than 70% seen once. Sample: peripheral blood, taken 28 days after the second AZD1222 dose. These receptors all stem from an adult who received the AZD1222 COVID-19 vaccine. Each CDR3 is given with its conserved first and last residue. The D gene is left open where the match is weak. Size values are once, few and many counts, or a class for expanded clones, and some rows have none.

j_gene | v_gene | d_gene | abundance | CDR3nt | CDR3aa
TRBJ1-3 | TRBV3-1/TRBV3-2 | . | . | TGTGCCAGCAGCCAACGTGGGGGAAACACCATATATTTT | CASSQRGGNTIYF
TRBJ2-2 | TRBV5-1 | . | . | TGCGCCAGCAGCCCCAGCGACACCGGGGAGCTGTTTTTT | CASSPSDTGELFF
TRBJ1-2 | TRBV5-1 | . | . | TGCGCCAGCAGCTTGGGATATGACAGGCCCTATGGCTACACCTTC | CASSLGYDRPYGYTF
TRBJ2-1 | TRBV7-8 | . | . | TGTGCCAGCAGCTCATTCAGGTTTGGGACTTACAATGAGCAGTTCTTC | CASSSFRFGTYNEQFF
TRBJ2-5 | TRBV18 | TRBD1 | . | TGTGCCAGCTCACCACCTTTAGGGGGCAGGGAGACCCAGTACTTC | CASSPPLGGRETQYF
TRBJ2-1 | TRBV11-3 | . | . | TGTGCCAGCAGCTTAGATGGCGACAATGAGCAGTTCTTC | CASSLDGDNEQFF
TRBJ1-1 | TRBV28 | . | . | TGTGCCAGCAGTCGACTCCAAGGGGCTGAAGCTTTCTTT | CASSRLQGAEAFF
TRBJ1-3 | TRBV11-2 | . | . | TGTGCCAGCAGCCCTCGGACAATCGCTGGAAACACCATATATTTT | CASSPRTIAGNTIYF
TRBJ2-7 | TRBV6-5 | TRBD1 | . | TGTGCCAGCAGTCAAACAGGGGATCCCGCCTACGAGCAGTACTTC | CASSQTGDPAYEQYF
TRBJ2-2 | TRBV2 | . | . | TGTGCCAGCAGGTTTGGCGGCACCGGGGAGCTGTTTTTT | CASRFGGTGELFF
TRBJ1-1 | TRBV7-9 | . | . | TGTGCCAGCAGCTTAGCACAGTTAAACACTGAAGCTTTCTTT | CASSLAQLNTEAFF
TRBJ2-7 | TRBV3-1/TRBV3-2 | TRBD1 | . | TGTGCCAGCAGCCAAACCGGGACAGGGTTATACGAGCAGTACTTC | CASSQTGTGLYEQYF
TRBJ1-5 | TRBV3-1/TRBV3-2 | . | . | TGTGCCAGCAGCCCGGGGCCTGGGGGCAATCAGCCCCAGCATTTT | CASSPGPGGNQPQHF
TRBJ2-2 | TRBV5-1 | . | . | TGCGCCAGCAGCACTGGACAGTCGAACACCGGGGAGCTGTTTTTT | CASSTGQSNTGELFF
TRBJ2-2 | TRBV3-1/TRBV3-2 | TRBD2 | . | TGTGCCAGCACCTCTCGGGGGGCCGGGGAGCTGTTTTTT | CASTSRGAGELFF
TRBJ1-1 | TRBV6-4 | TRBD1 | . | TGTGCCAGCAGTGAAGAGGGGGCGCGTTCCACTGAAGCTTTCTTT | CASSEEGARSTEAFF
TRBJ1-5 | TRBV24-1 | TRBD1 | . | TGTGCCACCAGTGATTCAACAGGGGGCGGTAATCAGCCCCAGCATTTT | CATSDSTGGGNQPQHF
TRBJ2-7 | TRBV11-3 | TRBD2 | once | TGTGCCAGCAGCCCCGGACTAGCGGGAGGATTCTCTGAGTTGAACGAGCAGTACTTC | CASSPGLAGGFSELNEQYF
TRBJ2-5 | TRBV4-1 | . | . | TGCGCCAGCAGCGATAGCGGCCAAGAGACCCAGTACTTC | CASSDSGQETQYF
TRBJ2-6 | TRBV2 | . | . | TGTGCCAGCGCCTCCAGGGGATCTGGGGCCAACGTCCTGACTTTC | CASASRGSGANVLTF
TRBJ1-3 | TRBV6-5 | . | once | TGTGCCAGCAGGGGCTCTGGAAACACCATATATTTT | CASRGSGNTIYF
TRBJ2-6 | TRBV7-3 | TRBD2 | . | TGTGCCAGCAGCTTAAGGGGGACTACCGGGGCCAACGTCCTGACTTTC | CASSLRGTTGANVLTF
TRBJ1-6 | TRBV5-1 | . | few | TGCGCCAGCAGCTTCGGGACGATGAATTCACCCCTCCACTTT | CASSFGTMNSPLHF
TRBJ1-1 | TRBV24-1 | . | . | TGTGCCACCAGTGACTCAAACACTGAAGCTTTCTTT | CATSDSNTEAFF
TRBJ1-4 | TRBV7-6 | TRBD1 | . | TGTGCCAGCAGCCCCTGGGAGGGGGCGAGGGAAAAACTGTTTTTT | CASSPWEGAREKLFF
TRBJ2-7 | TRBV6-5 | . | . | TGTGCCAGCAGTTACTCGATTTCGGGGCTACCTTACTTC | CASSYSISGLPYF
TRBJ1-5 | TRBV27 | . | . | TGTGCCAGCAAGTCGGGAGGTAAGCCCCAGCATTTT | CASKSGGKPQHF
TRBJ1-6 | TRBV5-1 | TRBD1 | . | TGCGCCAGCACCAAAACAGGGGGGATTGGTAATTCACCCCTCCACTTT | CASTKTGGIGNSPLHF
TRBJ2-3 | TRBV7-9 | . | . | TGTGCCAGCAGCTTATTCCTAGCCGAGTCCACAGATACGCAGTATTTT | CASSLFLAESTDTQYF
TRBJ1-2 | TRBV3-1/TRBV3-2 | TRBD1 | . | TGTGCCAGCAGCCCCGGACCTGGACAGGGGGCGAGCTACACCTTC | CASSPGPGQGASYTF
TRBJ1-6 | TRBV9 | . | . | TGTGCCAGCAGCGTAGGTTCCCGGGCGGATTCACCCCTCCACTTT | CASSVGSRADSPLHF
TRBJ1-5 | TRBV6-1 | . | . | TGTGCCAGCAGTGAACCTCCGGGCAATCAGCCCCAGCATTTT | CASSEPPGNQPQHF
TRBJ1-2 | TRBV9 | . | . | TGTGCCAGCAGCGTAGTGTCGGGCAACTGGGGCTACACCTTC | CASSVVSGNWGYTF
TRBJ1-5 | TRBV19 | TRBD1 | . | TGTGCCAGTAGTATAAGGGACAGTCGCAATCAGCCCCAGCATTTT | CASSIRDSRNQPQHF
TRBJ1-2 | TRBV27 | TRBD1 | once | TGTGCCAGCACCGGGGACAGGGGAGGCTACACCTTC | CASTGDRGGYTF
TRBJ2-3 | TRBV28 | . | . | TGTGCCAGCAGTTTCCCCCCAGATACGCAGTATTTT | CASSFPPDTQYF
TRBJ1-2 | TRBV5-4 | TRBD1 | . | TGTGCCAGCAGAGCCCAGGGGGGAGGGGGAAGTGGCTACACCTTC | CASRAQGGGGSGYTF